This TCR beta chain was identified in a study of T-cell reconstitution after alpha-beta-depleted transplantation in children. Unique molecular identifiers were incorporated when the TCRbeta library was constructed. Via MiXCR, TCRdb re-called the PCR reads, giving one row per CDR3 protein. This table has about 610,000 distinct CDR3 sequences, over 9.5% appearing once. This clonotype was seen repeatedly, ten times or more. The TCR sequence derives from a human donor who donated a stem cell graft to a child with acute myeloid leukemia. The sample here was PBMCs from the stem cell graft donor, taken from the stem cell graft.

CDR3 in DNA: TGTGCCAGCAGCTTGGGTTCCGGGACAAGGGCCTACAATGAGCAGTTCTTC. Residues: CASSLGSGTRAYNEQFF. V is TRBV5-4 and J is TRBJ2-1; perhaps TRBD1 as D (6 bases). Germline V gene sequence: CDR1 SGHNT, CDR2 YYREEE (reference sequence). Trimming pared 0 bases from V and 2 bases from J, leaving 15 bases between. This CDR3 contains 17 residues.